The 3 T cell receptor beta chains below come from one sample, sequenced in a study of blood T cell repertoires in COVID-19. Only in-frame clones appear in the TCRdb table, and some are missing; sequencing was by immunoSEQ multiplex PCR. The data show around 200,000 clones, 80% seen once. Input material: PBMCs or T cells enriched from blood (not recorded which). The receptor set was obtained from a woman in her forties with acute COVID-19.

V and J are TRBV9 and TRBJ2-7; D is perhaps TRBD1 (6 bases). From germline, CDR1 is SGDLS and CDR2 YYNGEE. V was clipped by 0 bases and J by 4 bases, with 11 bases between them. The CDR3 is 14 amino acids. DNA of the CDR3: TGTGCCAGCAGCGTAGGGACAGATCTATACGAGCAGTACTTC. This gives the protein CASSVGTDLYEQYF.

V and J are TRBV25-1 and TRBJ2-3; 8 bases match TRBD1. Trimming cost V 5 bases and J 2 bases; bases outside gene matches: 9. This CDR3 has 16 amino acids. Germline V gene data show CDR1 as MGHDK and CDR2 as SYGVNS. CDR3 region: CASSPLSGGNTDTQYF. For the CDR3, the DNA is TGTGCCAGCAGTCCACTTTCAGGGGGCAACACAGATACGCAGTATTTT.

The chain combines TRBV7-8 with TRBJ2-5; 14 bases line up with TRBD2. The CDR3 consists of 17 residues. Trimming removed 1 base from V and 2 bases from J; junction bases left unmatched: 3. Germline V lookup: CDR1 SGHVS, CDR2 FQNEAQ. Written as DNA, the CDR3 is TGTGCCAGCAGCTTAGGAGGACTAGCGGGGGGACAAGAGACCCAGTACTTC. The encoded protein is CASSLGGLAGGQETQYF.